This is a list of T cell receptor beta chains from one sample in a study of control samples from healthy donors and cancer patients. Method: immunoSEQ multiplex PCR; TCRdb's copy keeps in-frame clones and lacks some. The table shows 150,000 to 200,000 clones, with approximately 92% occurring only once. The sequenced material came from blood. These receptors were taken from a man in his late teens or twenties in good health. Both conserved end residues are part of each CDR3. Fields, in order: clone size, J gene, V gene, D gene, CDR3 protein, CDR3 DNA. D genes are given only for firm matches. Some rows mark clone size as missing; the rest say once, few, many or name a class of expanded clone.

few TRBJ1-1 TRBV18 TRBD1 CASSQDRADTEAFF TGTGCCAGCTCACAAGACAGGGCGGACACTGAAGCTTTCTTT
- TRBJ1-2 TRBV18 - CASSSGTSHYGYTF TGTGCCAGCTCATCCGGTACGTCCCACTATGGCTACACCTTC
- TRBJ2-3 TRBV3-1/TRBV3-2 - CASRQADTQYF TGTGCCAGCAGACAAGCAGATACGCAGTATTTT
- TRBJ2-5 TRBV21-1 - CASSKDTGDQETQYF TGTGCCAGCAGCAAAGACACAGGTGACCAAGAGACCCAGTACTTC
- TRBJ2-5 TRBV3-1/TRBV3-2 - CASSQVRGAEETQYF TGTGCCAGCAGCCAAGTACGGGGGGCCGAAGAGACCCAGTACTTC
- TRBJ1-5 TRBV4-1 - CASSQGQTPNQPQHF TGCGCCAGCAGCCAAGGCCAAACCCCCAATCAGCCCCAGCATTTT
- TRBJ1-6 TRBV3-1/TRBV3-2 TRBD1 CASFPGQGIRQSPLHF TGTGCCAGTTTTCCGGGACAGGGTATCCGCCAATCACCCCTCCACTTT
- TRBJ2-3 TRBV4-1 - CASSQDLLLAISTDTQYF TGCGCCAGCAGCCAAGATCTGTTGCTAGCGATAAGCACAGATACGCAGTATTTT
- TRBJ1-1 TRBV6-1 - CASSEQRVLNTEAFF TGTGCCAGCAGTGAACAACGGGTCCTGAACACTGAAGCTTTCTTT
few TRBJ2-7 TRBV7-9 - CASSPPGAPYEQYF TGTGCCAGCAGCCCCCCGGGGGCCCCCTACGAGCAGTACTTC
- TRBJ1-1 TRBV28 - CASSSGARGWGNF TGTGCCAGCAGTTCAGGGGCCAGGGGCTGGGGTAACTTT
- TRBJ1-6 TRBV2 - CASSERSPHQSSPLHF TGTGCCAGCAGTGAAAGGTCGCCACACCAGAGTTCACCCCTCCACTTT
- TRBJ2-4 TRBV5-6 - CASSRGQDINIQYF TGTGCCAGCTCCCGGGGGCAGGACATTAACATTCAGTACTTC
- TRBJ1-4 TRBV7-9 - CASSNDLGVGVF TGTGCCAGCAGCAACGACCTAGGGGTCGGGGTGTTT
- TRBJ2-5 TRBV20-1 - CSAWDIETQYF TGCAGTGCTTGGGACATAGAGACCCAGTACTTC
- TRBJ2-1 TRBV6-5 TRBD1 CASSYSGTGFYNEQFF TGTGCCAGCAGTTACTCGGGGACAGGGTTCTACAATGAGCAGTTCTTC
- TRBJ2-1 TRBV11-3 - CASSLAGSSYNEQFF TGTGCCAGCAGCTTAGCAGGGAGCTCCTACAATGAGCAGTTCTTC
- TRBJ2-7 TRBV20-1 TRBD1 CSASSPGTDFYEQYF TGCAGTGCTAGTTCCCCCGGGACAGACTTTTACGAGCAGTACTTC
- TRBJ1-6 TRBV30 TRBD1 CAWSPDRVFSPLHF TGTGCCTGGAGTCCCGACAGGGTATTCTCACCCCTCCACTTT
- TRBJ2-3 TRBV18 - CASSPLRRGGDPSTDTQYF TGTGCCAGCTCACCACTGAGAAGGGGCGGCGACCCTTCCACAGATACGCAGTATTTT
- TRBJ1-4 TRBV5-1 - CASSATGHALEKLFF TGCGCCAGCAGCGCGACGGGACACGCTTTGGAAAAACTGTTTTTT
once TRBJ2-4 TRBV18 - CASSPPWGLAKNIQYF TGTGCCAGCTCACCACCTTGGGGGTTAGCCAAAAACATTCAGTACTTC
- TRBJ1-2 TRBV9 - CASTSAKGHGYTF TGTGCCAGCACCTCAGCCAAGGGACATGGCTACACCTTC
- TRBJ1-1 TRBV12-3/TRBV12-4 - CASSFSVSPEAFF TGTGCCAGCAGTTTTTCTGTGAGCCCTGAAGCTTTCTTT
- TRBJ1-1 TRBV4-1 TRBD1 CASSQKADRGEAFF TGCGCCAGCAGCCAGAAGGCGGACAGGGGAGAAGCTTTCTTT
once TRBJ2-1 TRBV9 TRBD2 CASSLGLAGNEQFF TGTGCCAGCAGCCTTGGACTAGCGGGGAATGAGCAGTTCTTC